This T cell receptor beta chain was captured by sequencing in a study of blood T cell repertoires in COVID-19 (dated by TCRdb to about 2020). At the level of the whole study: Samples covering the acute and convalescent phases of COVID-19 were provided by collaborators in the United States, Italy and Spain. Samples came from the ongoing ImmuneRACE study (first 160 participants) plus 1,254 subjects from 6 global collaborators. A de-identified subject ID, COVID-19 status, age in years and sex were almost always included in the sample metadata. Where HLA class I and class II types were available, the types were taken from metadata supplied by the sample provider, not from assay-based typing. A freely available public database, intended as a resource for researchers studying the immune response to SARS-CoV-2, is where the repertoires were released. The material from the prospective study consisted of cDNA or gDNA derived from T cells, B-cell-depleted T cells, or PBMCs. Subjects who had been exposed to COVID-19, were actively infected with it, or had recovered from it provided the deeply sampled blood TCRbeta repertoires that made up the dataset. Summary of the overall study and its limitations: The quantity of clinical and demographic metadata differed by source and by participant and was supplied without curation.

In regard to this clone: Its antigen remains unidentified. Base-call qualities are not available, and no considerably larger clone is one nucleotide away.

The germline V gene sets CDR1 to MNHEY and CDR2 to SVGAGI. Trimming leaves V shorter by 0 bases and J shorter by 2 bases, with the junction holding 3 bases beyond the gene matches. Measured from the cysteine to the phenylalanine, the CDR3 is 15 residues long. Just the 45-base CDR3 DNA is kept, in frame starting at base 1. TCRbeta CDR3 regions were amplified from genomic DNA by means of the immunoSEQ Assay, a bias-controlled multiplex PCR. The study's processing was this. The number of nucleated cells in each sample was estimated by amplification of reference gene primers within the assay. Sequence reads were collapsed and filtered to measure the absolute abundance of every unique TCRbeta CDR3 rearrangement. Productive Simpson clonality was computed per sample as the square root of Simpson's diversity index over productive rearrangements. The clones in this table, taken by TCRdb from immuneACCESS, are in-frame only. Not every clone is retained; where verified, under half of the shortfall comes from an unresolved V gene, and the cause of the rest is unknown. Clone size and V and J calls were adopted from that table, with D and trimming inferred from the DNA. This sample holds some 100,000 clones; over 65% were observed only once. Roughly 13% of the sample is in the top ten clones.

Whole blood was collected in K2EDTA tubes by collaborating institutions according to the institutions' own protocols. Collaborator samples were shipped for TCRbeta analysis as frozen whole blood, isolated PBMCs, or DNA extracted from either sample type. Sequencing was carried out using peripheral blood. This receptor was taken from a human donor in a cohort sampled during active COVID-19. Recombination linked TRBV6-5 to TRBJ2-7; the central 8 bases match TRBD1. The nucleotide sequence reads TGTGCCAGCAGTTACTCTTGGACAGGGACCTACGAGCAGTACTTC. This codes for CASSYSWTGTYEQYF.